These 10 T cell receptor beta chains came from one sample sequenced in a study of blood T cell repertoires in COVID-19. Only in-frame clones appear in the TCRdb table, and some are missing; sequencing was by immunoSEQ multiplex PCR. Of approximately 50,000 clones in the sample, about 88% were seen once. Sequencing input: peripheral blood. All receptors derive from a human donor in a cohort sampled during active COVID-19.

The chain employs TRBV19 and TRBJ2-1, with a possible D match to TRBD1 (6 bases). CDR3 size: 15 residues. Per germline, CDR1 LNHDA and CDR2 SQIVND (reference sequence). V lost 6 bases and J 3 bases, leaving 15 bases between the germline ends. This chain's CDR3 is CASRDDRSYYNEQFF. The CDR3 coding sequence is TGTGCCAGTAGAGATGACAGGTCCTACTACAATGAGCAGTTCTTC. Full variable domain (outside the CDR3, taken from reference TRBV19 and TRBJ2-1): DGGITQSPKYLFRKEGQNVTLSCEQNLNHDAMYWYRQDPGQGLRLIYYSQIVNDFQKGDIAEGYSVSREKKESFPLTVTSAQKNPTAFYLCASRDDRSYYNEQFFGPGTRLTVL.

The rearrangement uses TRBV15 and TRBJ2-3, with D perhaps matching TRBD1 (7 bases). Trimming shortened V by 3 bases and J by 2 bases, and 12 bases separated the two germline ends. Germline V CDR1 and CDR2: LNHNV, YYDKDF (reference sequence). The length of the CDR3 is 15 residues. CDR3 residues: CATSRAGQITDTQYF. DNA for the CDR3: TGTGCCACCAGCAGGGCGGGACAGATCACAGATACGCAGTATTTT.

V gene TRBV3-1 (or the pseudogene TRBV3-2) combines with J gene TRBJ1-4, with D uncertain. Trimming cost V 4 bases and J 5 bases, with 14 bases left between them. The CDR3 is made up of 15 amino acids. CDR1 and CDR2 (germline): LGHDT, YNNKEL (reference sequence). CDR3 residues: CASSPQEGANEKLFF. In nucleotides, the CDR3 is TGTGCCAGCAGCCCCCAGGAGGGAGCAAATGAAAAACTGTTTTTT.

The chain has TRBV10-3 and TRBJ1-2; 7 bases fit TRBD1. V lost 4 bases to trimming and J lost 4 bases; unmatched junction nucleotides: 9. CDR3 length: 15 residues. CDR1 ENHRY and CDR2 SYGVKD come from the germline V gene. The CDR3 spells CAISGQGRSSYGYTF. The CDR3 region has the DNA TGTGCCATCAGTGGACAGGGACGGAGCTCCTATGGCTACACCTTC.

The CDR3 DNA follows: TGTGCCAGTAGTAAGGGCGGGAGCGTATACGGGCCCATCTACGAGCAGTACTTC. This codes for CASSKGGSVYGPIYEQYF. The chain employs TRBV19 and TRBJ2-7, with 7 bases aligning to TRBD2. The J segment lost 3 bases and the V segment lost 4 bases, leaving 18 bases of the junction unmatched. CDR1 is LNHDA and CDR2 is SQIVND in the germline V gene (reference sequence). The CDR3 runs to 18 residues.

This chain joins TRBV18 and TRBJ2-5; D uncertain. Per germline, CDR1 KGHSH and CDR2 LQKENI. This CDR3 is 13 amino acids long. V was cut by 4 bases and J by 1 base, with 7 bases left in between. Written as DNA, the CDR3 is TGTGCCAGCTCACTCTGGGCCCAAGAGACCCAGTACTTC. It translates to CASSLWAQETQYF. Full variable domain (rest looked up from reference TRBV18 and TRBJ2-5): NAGVMQNPRHLVRRRGQEARLRCSPMKGHSHVYWYRQLPEEGLKFMVYLQKENIIDESGMPKERFSAEFPKEGPSILRIQQVVRGDSAAYFCASSLWAQETQYFGPGTRLLVL.

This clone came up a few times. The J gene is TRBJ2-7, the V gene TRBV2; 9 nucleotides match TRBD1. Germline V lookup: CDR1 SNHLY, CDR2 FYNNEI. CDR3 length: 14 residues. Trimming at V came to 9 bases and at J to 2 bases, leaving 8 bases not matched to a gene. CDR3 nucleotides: TGTGCCAGTGTCCCGGGACAGGGAGCCTACGAGCAGTACTTC. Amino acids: CASVPGQGAYEQYF.

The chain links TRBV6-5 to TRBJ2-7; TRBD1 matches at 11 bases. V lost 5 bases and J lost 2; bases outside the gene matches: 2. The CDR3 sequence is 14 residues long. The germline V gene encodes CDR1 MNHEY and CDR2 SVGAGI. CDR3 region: CASSTDRGPYEQYV. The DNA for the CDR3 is TGTGCCAGCAGTACGGACAGGGGGCCCTACGAGCAGTACGTC.

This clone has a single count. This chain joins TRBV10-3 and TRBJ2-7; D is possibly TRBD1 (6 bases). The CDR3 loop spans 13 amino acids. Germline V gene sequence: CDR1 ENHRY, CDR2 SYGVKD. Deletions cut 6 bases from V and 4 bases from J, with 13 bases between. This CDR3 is CAISTGQFYEQYF. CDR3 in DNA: TGTGCCATCAGCACCGGACAGTTTTACGAGCAGTACTTC.

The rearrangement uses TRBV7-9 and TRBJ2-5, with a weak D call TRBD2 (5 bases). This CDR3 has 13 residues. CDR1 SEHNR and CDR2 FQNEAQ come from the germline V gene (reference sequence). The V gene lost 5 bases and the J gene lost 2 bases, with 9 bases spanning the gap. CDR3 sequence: CASSTAEQETQYF. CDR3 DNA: TGTGCCAGCAGCACAGCGGAGCAAGAGACCCAGTACTTC.